The 29 T cell receptor beta chains below come from one sample, sequenced in a study of Ad26.COV2.S vaccination and SARS-CoV-2 variants. The treatment here: roughly 18 received Ad26.COV2.S at low or high dose, single or two shots; 5 received placebo; per-sample allocation not given. Repertoires come from day 63 after the first vaccine or placebo injection. Sequenced by immunoSEQ multiplex PCR; TCRdb stores in-frame clones only, minus some. This sample has about 400,000 clones; 75% to 90% occur once, and the top ten carry over 1.5%. This specimen was peripheral blood, taken in a trial of Ad26.COV2.S vaccine versus placebo. These receptors originate from a person between 18 and 65 years old who received the Ad26.COV2.S COVID-19 vaccine or a placebo.

This rearrangement joins TRBV9 to TRBJ1-1; TRBD1 matches at 10 bases. CDR1 is SGDLS and CDR2 is YYNGEE in the germline V gene. Losses at the gene ends were 0 bases for V and 7 bases for J; bases not matched to a gene: 3. The CDR3 covers 14 residues. The CDR3 region is CASSVAGQGGEAFF. CDR3 bases: TGTGCCAGCAGCGTAGCCGGACAGGGGGGTGAAGCTTTCTTT.

The chain combines TRBV28 with TRBJ2-7; D may correspond to TRBD1 or TRBD2 (6 bases each). CDR1 MDHEN and CDR2 SYDVKM come from the germline V gene. V was shortened by 10 bases and J by 2 bases, with 12 bases between the two germline ends. The CDR3 extends over 12 amino acids. The CDR3 DNA reads TGTGCCACCCGGGGGCAGACCTACGAGCAGTACTTC. Its protein product is CATRGQTYEQYF.

The chain joins TRBV7-8 to TRBJ2-5; tentative D call: TRBD1 (6 bases). CDR3 size: 15 residues. The V gene's germline CDR1 is SGHVS and CDR2 FQNEAQ. The ends were cut back, 5 bases at V and 2 bases at J, with 15 bases in the middle. The CDR3 DNA reads as TGTGCCAGCAGCCCCCGAGCAGGGGATCAAGAGACCCAGTACTTC. Protein: CASSPRAGDQETQYF.

V and J are TRBV5-1 and TRBJ2-7, with D possibly TRBD2 on 5 matching bases. The ends were cut back, 1 base at V and 2 bases at J, with 10 bases in the middle. CDR1 and CDR2 from the germline V gene are SGHRS and YFSETQ. This CDR3 has 14 residues. The chain's CDR3 is CASSLLSGPYEQYF. The DNA of the CDR3 is TGCGCCAGCAGCTTGCTAAGCGGCCCCTACGAGCAGTACTTC.

The rearrangement links TRBV30 to TRBJ2-7; 13 bases map to TRBD2. The CDR3 loop spans 14 amino acids. From germline, CDR1 is GTSNPN and CDR2 SVGIG (reference sequence). The J segment lost 4 bases and the V segment lost 2 bases, leaving 2 bases of the junction unmatched. CDR3 region: CAWSTLAGGYEQYF. DNA of the CDR3: TGTGCCTGGAGTACACTAGCGGGAGGGTACGAGCAGTACTTC.

The table lists this clone with a count of one. The V and J genes are TRBV7-2 and TRBJ2-3; no clear D. Germline CDR1 is SGHTA and CDR2 is FQGNSA. The CDR3 extends over 14 amino acids. Trimming left V 2 bases short and J 2 bases short, with 8 bases between. The CDR3 here is CASSLHPLTDTQYF. In nucleotides, the CDR3 is TGTGCCAGCAGCTTACATCCCCTCACAGATACGCAGTATTTT.

The chain combines TRBV4-3 with TRBJ2-7; the D gene is possibly TRBD2 (7 bases). This CDR3 contains 15 residues. V lost 0 bases, J lost 5 bases, and 14 bases lay in between. Per germline, CDR1 LGHNA and CDR2 YSLEER. The CDR3 loop is CASSQELGGLHEQYF. The CDR3, as DNA: TGCGCCAGCAGCCAAGAATTGGGGGGGCTACACGAGCAGTACTTC.

The CDR3 sequence: CASSDSGTNTGELFF. As DNA, the CDR3 is TGTGCCAGCAGTGACTCGGGGACTAACACCGGGGAGCTGTTTTTT. The chain recombines TRBV6-4 with TRBJ2-2; possibly TRBD2 for D (6 bases). Trimming removed 0 bases from V and 2 bases from J, with 7 bases in between. This CDR3 is 15 amino acids long. Looked up from germline, CDR1 is MRHNA and CDR2 is SNTAGT.

The chain is built from TRBV4-1 and TRBJ1-1; no clear D gene. The germline V gene has CDR1 MGHRA and CDR2 YSYEKL. This CDR3 comprises 13 residues. Trimming took 0 bases from V and 10 from J, leaving 12 bases between them. CDR3 residues: CASSQDPAGGAFF. The CDR3 nucleotides read TGCGCCAGCAGCCAAGACCCCGCCGGAGGAGCTTTCTTT.

The J gene is TRBJ1-1, the V gene TRBV6-4; D gene unclear. The length of the CDR3 is 13 residues. Germline V CDR1 and CDR2: MRHNA, SNTAGT. The germline V and J ends were trimmed by 3 bases and 1 base, with 6 bases remaining between them. Written as DNA, the CDR3 is TGTGCCAGCAGTGAATCCGAGAACACTGAAGCTTTCTTT. It encodes CASSESENTEAFF.

The CDR3 reads CASSASRDRGYGYTF. In nucleotides, the CDR3 is TGTGCCAGCAGCGCATCCCGGGACAGGGGGTATGGCTACACCTTC. The chain employs TRBV9 and TRBJ1-2, with 11 bases fitting TRBD1. The CDR3 has 15 amino acids. The V segment lost 3 bases and the J segment 5 bases; nucleotides outside the gene matches: 6. CDR1 and CDR2 (germline): SGDLS, YYNGEE.

This chain uses TRBV7-9 with TRBJ2-7; a possible D gene is TRBD2 (6 bases). Deletions cut 4 bases from V and 0 bases from J, with 22 bases between. The CDR3 sequence is 18 residues long. Germline CDR1 and CDR2: SEHNR and FQNEAQ (reference sequence). CDR3 loop: CASSSPPIGGAHSYEQYF. The CDR3 DNA reads as TGTGCCAGCAGCTCACCCCCGATTGGCGGGGCCCACTCCTACGAGCAGTACTTC.

The chain combines TRBV7-2 with TRBJ2-5, with 8 positions matching TRBD1. The CDR3 is made up of 16 amino acids. The germline V gene encodes CDR1 SGHTA and CDR2 FQGNSA. Trimming took 3 bases from V and 4 from J; bases not matched to a gene: 10. The CDR3 DNA follows: TGTGCCAGCAGCTTGTCCGGGACAGGTATTGGAGAGACCCAGTACTTC. Protein: CASSLSGTGIGETQYF.

Remarks on this clone: This sample also contains other DNA sequences that code for the same CDR3. The rearrangement joins TRBV13 to TRBJ1-1; a possible D gene is TRBD1 (6 bases). The V and J ends lost 3 bases and 4 bases respectively, with 9 bases between them. The CDR3 sequence is 13 residues long. Germline CDR1 reads PRHDT; CDR2 reads FYEKMQ (reference sequence). CDR3 in amino acids: CASSFGGGTEAFF. In nucleotides, the CDR3 is TGTGCCAGCAGCTTTGGAGGGGGCACTGAAGCTTTCTTT.

This clone is a singleton in its sample. The chain is built from TRBV6-5 and TRBJ2-5; the D is unclear. The V and J ends lost 0 bases and 6 bases respectively, with 11 bases between them. Germline V CDR1 and CDR2: MNHEY, SVGAGI. The CDR3 covers 14 residues. The CDR3 nucleotides read TGTGCCAGCAGTTACTCGTTGGTTTGGAAGACCCAGTACTTC. As protein: CASSYSLVWKTQYF.

This rearrangement joins TRBV3-1 (or the pseudogene TRBV3-2) to TRBJ1-5, with 9 bases identical to TRBD1. The trim removed 4 bases at V and 4 bases at J, leaving 11 bases unmatched. The CDR3 consists of 17 residues. Germline V gene sequence: CDR1 LGHDT, CDR2 YNNKEL (reference sequence). The CDR3 nucleotides read TGTGCCAGCAGCCCCTCGGGACAGGGTGCTCCGAATCAGCCCCAGCATTTT. Its protein is CASSPSGQGAPNQPQHF.

As to this clone: The sample carries other DNA sequences with the same CDR3. The chain links TRBV28 to TRBJ1-2; TRBD1 matches at 7 bases. CDR3 length: 13 residues. J was trimmed by 2 bases and V by 3 bases; bases with no gene match: 0. Germline V gene lookup returns CDR1 MDHEN and CDR2 SYDVKM. The CDR3 DNA follows: TGTGCCAGCAGTTTGGGACAGAACTATGGCTACACCTTC. Protein sequence: CASSLGQNYGYTF.

The rearrangement links TRBV7-3 to TRBJ2-2, with D perhaps assigned TRBD1 or TRBD2 (5 bases each). The ends were cut back, 4 bases at V and 4 bases at J, with 13 bases in the middle. This CDR3 contains 15 residues. Per the germline V gene, CDR1 is SGHTA and CDR2 is FQGTGA. Here the CDR3 reads CASSSTRDGTGELFF. CDR3 DNA sequence: TGTGCCAGCAGCTCGACCCGGGACGGCACCGGGGAGCTGTTTTTT.

The rearrangement links TRBV7-3 to TRBJ2-4; maybe TRBD1 (5 bases). Germline V gene sequence: CDR1 SGHTA, CDR2 FQGTGA. This CDR3 is 15 amino acids long. The V end lost 5 bases, the J end lost 2 bases, and 13 bases lay between the germline ends. CDR3 amino acids: CASSQGSGTKNIQYF. DNA of the CDR3: TGTGCCAGCAGCCAGGGTTCAGGTACCAAAAACATTCAGTACTTC.

J is TRBJ2-5 and V is TRBV29-1; D gene uncertain. Germline V gene data show CDR1 as SQVTM and CDR2 as ANQGSEA. Trimming cost V 3 bases and J 2 bases, with 13 bases left between them. CDR3 length: 14 residues. The DNA for the CDR3 is TGCAGCGTTGACCCGGTGGCAGCTCAAGAGACCCAGTACTTC. Protein: CSVDPVAAQETQYF.

V and J are TRBV6-1 and TRBJ2-3, with 13 bases that match TRBD2. Per the germline V gene, CDR1 is MNHNS and CDR2 is SASEGT. Trimming cost V 4 bases and J 8 bases; bases outside gene matches: 9. CDR3 length: 16 residues. CDR3 in amino acids: CASSATSGGPAGTQYF. The CDR3, as DNA: TGTGCCAGCAGTGCGACTAGCGGGGGGCCCGCGGGTACGCAGTATTTT.

The chain uses TRBV23-1 and TRBJ1-6; D not resolved. TRBV23-1 is labeled an ORF, and its function is uncertain. The CDR3 has 17 residues. V was shortened by 0 bases and J by 3 bases, with 12 bases between the two germline ends. This CDR3 reads CASSQSFIASYNSPLHF. Written as DNA, the CDR3 is TGCGCCAGCAGTCAATCATTCATTGCCAGCTATAATTCACCCCTCCACTTT.

V is TRBV27 and J is TRBJ2-7; the D call may be TRBD1 or TRBD2 (7 bases each). V was cut by 3 bases and J by 2 bases, with 11 bases left in between. This CDR3 is built from 14 residues. Germline V lookup: CDR1 MNHEY, CDR2 SMNVEV (reference sequence). The CDR3 loop is CASSLTGTTYEQYF. The CDR3 DNA is TGTGCCAGCAGTTTGACAGGGACTACCTACGAGCAGTACTTC.

CDR3 DNA: TGTGCCAGCAGCGCGGGGACTAGCGTTGGCAATGAGCAGTTCTTC. It specifies CASSAGTSVGNEQFF. The rearrangement links TRBV9 to TRBJ2-1, with 10 bases fitting TRBD2. CDR3 length: 15 residues. Germline assignment: CDR1 SGDLS and CDR2 YYNGEE. Trimming removed 3 bases from V and 6 bases from J; junction bases left unmatched: 6.

The chain links TRBV28 to TRBJ1-5; D unresolved. This CDR3 has 16 amino acids. The V gene's germline CDR1 is MDHEN and CDR2 SYDVKM. The V and J ends lost 9 bases and 3 bases respectively, with 21 bases between them. CDR3 residues: CASAPPSRSNNQPQHF. CDR3 nucleotides: TGTGCCAGTGCCCCTCCCAGCAGGTCAAACAATCAGCCCCAGCATTTT.

The V and J genes are TRBV5-1 and TRBJ2-5, with 10 bases matching TRBD2. Trimming took 4 bases from V and 2 from J; bases not matched to a gene: 8. This CDR3 is 16 amino acids long. The germline V gene has CDR1 SGHRS and CDR2 YFSETQ. This chain's CDR3 is CASSETGLAIQETQYF. In nucleotides, the CDR3 is TGCGCCAGCAGCGAAACGGGACTAGCGATTCAAGAGACCCAGTACTTC.

The chain recombines TRBV25-1 with TRBJ2-3; TRBD1 matches 9 bases. The CDR3 totals 15 residues. Per germline, CDR1 MGHDK and CDR2 SYGVNS. J lost 2 bases, V lost 7 bases, and 7 bases had no gene match. CDR3 sequence reads: CASTSGTGFTDTQYF. CDR3 nucleotide sequence: TGTGCCAGCACTTCCGGGACAGGGTTCACAGATACGCAGTATTTT.

This chain connects TRBV5-6 to TRBJ2-1; perhaps D is TRBD1 or TRBD2 (5 bases each). Germline CDR1 and CDR2: SGHDT and YYEEEE. This CDR3 has 14 amino acids. V was trimmed by 5 bases and J by 7 bases, leaving 16 bases between them. The CDR3 region has the DNA TGTGCCAGCAGGGAACAGATTGGGGGAAATGAGCAGTTCTTC. Amino acids: CASREQIGGNEQFF. Full variable domain (outside the CDR3, taken from reference TRBV5-6 and TRBJ2-1): DAGVTQSPTHLIKTRGQQVTLRCSPKSGHDTVSWYQQALGQGPQFIFQYYEEEERQRGNFPDRFSGHQFPNYSSELNVNALLLGDSALYLCASREQIGGNEQFFGPGTRLTVL.

The chain joins TRBV19 to TRBJ2-7, with D perhaps matching TRBD1 (6 bases). Germline lookup yields CDR1 LNHDA and CDR2 SQIVND (reference sequence). CDR3 length: 15 amino acids. Trimming cost V 3 bases and J 0 bases, with 12 bases left between them. The CDR3 DNA follows: TGTGCCAGTAGTATTAACAGGGCAGACTCCTACGAGCAGTACTTC. Protein product: CASSINRADSYEQYF.